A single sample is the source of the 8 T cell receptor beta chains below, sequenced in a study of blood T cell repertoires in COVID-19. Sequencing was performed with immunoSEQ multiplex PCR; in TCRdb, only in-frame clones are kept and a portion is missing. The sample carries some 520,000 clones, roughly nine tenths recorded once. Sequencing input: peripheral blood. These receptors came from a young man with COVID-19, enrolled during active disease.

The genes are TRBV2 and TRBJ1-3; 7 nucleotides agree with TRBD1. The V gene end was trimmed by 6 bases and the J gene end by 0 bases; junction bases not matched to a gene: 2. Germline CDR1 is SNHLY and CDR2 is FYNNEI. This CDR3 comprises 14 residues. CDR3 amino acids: CASRWDSSGNTIYF. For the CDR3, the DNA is TGTGCCAGCAGATGGGACAGCTCTGGAAACACCATATATTTT.

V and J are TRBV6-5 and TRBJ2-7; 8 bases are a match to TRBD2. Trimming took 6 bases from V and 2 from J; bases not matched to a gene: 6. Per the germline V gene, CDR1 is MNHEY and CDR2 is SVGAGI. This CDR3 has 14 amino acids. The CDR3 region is CASSRGGGPYEQYF. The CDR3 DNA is TGTGCCAGCAGCCGGGGCGGGGGGCCCTACGAGCAGTACTTC.

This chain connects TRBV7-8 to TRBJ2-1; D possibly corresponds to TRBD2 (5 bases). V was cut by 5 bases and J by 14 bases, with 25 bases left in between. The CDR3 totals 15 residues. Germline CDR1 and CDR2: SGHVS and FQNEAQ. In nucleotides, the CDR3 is TGTGCCAGCAGCATTAGCCCCTCGGACTCTTTGGGAAAGTTCTTC. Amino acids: CASSISPSDSLGKFF.

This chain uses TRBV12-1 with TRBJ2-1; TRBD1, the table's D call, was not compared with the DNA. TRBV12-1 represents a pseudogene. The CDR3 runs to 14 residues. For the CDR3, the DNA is TGTGCCAGCAGCTCCCGGACAGGGGCGATCAGAAAGTTCTTC. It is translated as CASSSRTGAIRKFF.

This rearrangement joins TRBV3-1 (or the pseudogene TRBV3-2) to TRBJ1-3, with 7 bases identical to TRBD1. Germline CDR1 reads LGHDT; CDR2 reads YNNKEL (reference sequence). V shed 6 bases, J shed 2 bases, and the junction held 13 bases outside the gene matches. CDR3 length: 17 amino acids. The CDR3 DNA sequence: TGTGCCAGCAGGTTGACAGGGAGTCAAGGGGCTGGAAACACCATATATTTT. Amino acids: CASRLTGSQGAGNTIYF.

CDR3 protein: CASSQGTGNTIYF. The CDR3, as DNA: TGTGCCAGCAGTCAGGGTACTGGAAACACCATATATTTT. The chain has TRBV27 and TRBJ1-3; a weak D match, TRBD1 (5 bases). The germline V gene encodes CDR1 MNHEY and CDR2 SMNVEV (reference sequence). Trimming removed 5 bases at V and 2 bases at J, with 7 bases between. The CDR3 sequence is 13 residues long.

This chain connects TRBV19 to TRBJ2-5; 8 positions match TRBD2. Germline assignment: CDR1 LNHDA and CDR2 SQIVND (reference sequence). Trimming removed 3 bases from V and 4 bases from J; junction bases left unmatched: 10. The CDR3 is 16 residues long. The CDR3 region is CASSMGTGGPGETQYF. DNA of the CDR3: TGTGCCAGTAGTATGGGAACGGGGGGGCCGGGAGAGACCCAGTACTTC.

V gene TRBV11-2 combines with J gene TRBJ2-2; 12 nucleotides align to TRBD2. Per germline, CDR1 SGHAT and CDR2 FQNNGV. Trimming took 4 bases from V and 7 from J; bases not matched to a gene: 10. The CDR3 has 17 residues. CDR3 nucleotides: TGTGCCAGCAGCTCCCCGACTAGCGGGAGTTTCAGCGGGGAGCTGTTTTTT. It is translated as CASSSPTSGSFSGELFF.